This passage covers 29 T cell receptor beta chains from one sample sequenced in a study of T cell changes during pregnancy in multiple sclerosis. Sequencing used immunoSEQ multiplex PCR; TCRdb keeps in-frame clones, though not all of them. The data contain roughly 38,000 clones, around 93% of them seen just once; the ten biggest clones take up about 7.6%. The sample was CD8+ T cells from peripheral blood mononuclear cells, taken in the third trimester of pregnancy. Every receptor here comes from a female donor with multiple sclerosis, enrolled in a pregnancy study.

The chain recombines TRBV13 with TRBJ2-6, with D unclear. CDR1 is PRHDT, CDR2 FYEKMQ, per germline (reference sequence). CDR3 size: 15 residues. Trimming cost V 1 base and J 0 bases, with 4 bases left between them. CDR3 nucleotide sequence: TGTGCCAGCAGCTTAGCTACCTCTGGGGCCAACGTCCTGACTTTC. It encodes CASSLATSGANVLTF. Full variable domain (missing parts from reference TRBV13 and TRBJ2-6): AAGVIQSPRHLIKEKRETATLKCYPIPRHDTVYWYQQGPGQDPQFLISFYEKMQSDKGSIPDRFSAQQFSDYHSELNMSSLELGDSALYFCASSLATSGANVLTFGAGSRLTVL.

This chain links TRBV9 with TRBJ2-5; 8 bases fit TRBD2. V was pared by 0 bases and J by 1 base, with 14 bases of the junction left unmatched. Germline V lookup: CDR1 SGDLS, CDR2 YYNGEE. CDR3 size: 19 residues. Here the CDR3 DNA reads TGTGCCAGCAGCGTAGGAGCCGGGAGGGTAATTAGTCGCCAAGAGACCCAGTACTTC. It codes for CASSVGAGRVISRQETQYF.

This clone was seen just once. The chain uses TRBV4-2 and TRBJ2-7; TRBD1 aligns across 9 bases. This CDR3 region has 15 residues. Germline CDR1 is LGHNA and CDR2 is YNFKEQ. After removal of 1 base from V and 1 base from J, the junction contained 2 bases not matched to a gene. CDR3 bases: TGTGCCAGCAGCCAAGGACAGGGGGAATCCTACGAGCAGTACTTC. Its translation is CASSQGQGESYEQYF.

This chain links TRBV11-2 with TRBJ2-3, with D hard to call. The ends were cut back, 1 base at V and 6 bases at J, with 8 bases in the middle. The CDR3 extends over 13 amino acids. The germline V gene encodes CDR1 SGHAT and CDR2 FQNNGV. CDR3 residues: CASSLVLVDTQYF. CDR3 nucleotides: TGTGCCAGCAGCTTAGTATTAGTCGATACGCAGTATTTT.

The chain joins TRBV28 to TRBJ2-1; D is ambiguous. The CDR3 is 11 residues long. The germline V gene has CDR1 MDHEN and CDR2 SYDVKM. Trimming cost V 3 bases and J 10 bases, with 7 bases left between them. The CDR3 nucleotides read TGTGCCAGCAGTTTGGTTGAGGAGCAGTTCTTC. As protein: CASSLVEEQFF.

This clone appeared once. V gene TRBV5-5 combines with J gene TRBJ2-3; D not resolved. Germline V lookup: CDR1 SGHKS, CDR2 YYEKEE (reference sequence). This CDR3 is built from 14 residues. V was pared by 2 bases and J by 1 base, with 8 bases between. In DNA, the CDR3 is TGTGCCAGCAGCTTCGTCCGGGGCACAGATACGCAGTATTTT. This codes for CASSFVRGTDTQYF. Supplemented by reference TRBV5-5 and TRBJ2-3, the full variable domain reads DAGVTQSPTHLIKTRGQQVTLRCSPISGHKSVSWYQQVLGQGPQFIFQYYEKEERGRGNFPDRFSARQFPNYSSELNVNALLLGDSALYLCASSFVRGTDTQYFGPGTRLTVL.

The sample holds a few counts of this clone. The chain recombines TRBV27 with TRBJ1-5, with 8 nucleotides matching TRBD1. Trimming cost V 5 bases and J 2 bases; bases outside gene matches: 5. The CDR3 totals 15 residues. In germline, CDR1 is MNHEY, CDR2 SMNVEV (reference sequence). CDR3 sequence reads: CASSRQGIGNQPQHF. CDR3 sequence (DNA): TGTGCCAGCAGTAGACAGGGGATCGGCAATCAGCCCCAGCATTTT.

This clone was counted a single time. The chain employs TRBV19 and TRBJ1-1; 7 positions agree with TRBD1. V lost 5 bases and J lost 5; bases outside the gene matches: 5. Germline values: CDR1 LNHDA, CDR2 SQIVND (reference sequence). The CDR3 is 13 residues long. CDR3: CASSDDRETEAFF. In DNA, the CDR3 is TGTGCCAGTAGTGACGACAGGGAGACTGAAGCTTTCTTT.

The chain combines TRBV7-6 with TRBJ2-3, with unresolved D. Germline V CDR1 and CDR2: SGHVS, FNYEAQ. V was cut by 0 bases and J by 0 bases, with 7 bases left in between. The CDR3 covers 15 residues. The CDR3 sequence: CASSLAPVSTDTQYF. In DNA, the CDR3 is TGTGCCAGCAGCTTAGCCCCAGTTAGCACAGATACGCAGTATTTT.

The rearrangement links TRBV6-5 to TRBJ2-1; D gene uncertain. Trimming removed 2 bases from V and 7 bases from J, with 9 bases in between. This CDR3 is built from 13 residues. Germline V lookup: CDR1 MNHEY, CDR2 SVGAGI. The CDR3 sequence: CASSYGLGNEQFF. CDR3 nucleotides: TGTGCCAGCAGTTACGGTCTAGGTAATGAGCAGTTCTTC.

The sample holds one count of this clone. The CDR3 DNA reads as TGTGCCAGCAGTTTAACAGGCAATTTTCAGCCCCAGCATTTT. Amino acids: CASSLTGNFQPQHF. The chain employs TRBV27 and TRBJ1-5, with D possibly TRBD1 on 5 matching bases. This CDR3 contains 14 residues. The V gene lost 2 bases and the J gene lost 6 bases, with 11 bases spanning the gap. Germline V gives CDR1 MNHEY, CDR2 SMNVEV (reference sequence).

This clone was observed once. V usage is TRBV6-1 and J usage is TRBJ1-4; possibly TRBD1 for D (5 bases). The CDR3 spans 13 residues. Germline CDR1 MNHNS, CDR2 SASEGT. Trimming took off 8 bases at V and 8 bases at J, with 15 bases between the two ends. The CDR3 DNA reads as TGTGCCAGCCACCATGCAGGGCCAGAAAAACTGTTTTTT. It codes for CASHHAGPEKLFF.

This clone was observed a few times. This chain joins TRBV2 and TRBJ2-3; a possible D gene is TRBD2 (6 bases). This CDR3 spans 15 amino acids. The V and J ends lost 1 base and 4 bases respectively, with 12 bases between them. Germline V gene data show CDR1 as SNHLY and CDR2 as FYNNEI. The DNA of the CDR3 is TGTGCCAGCAGTGAAGGGCAGGGAGGCGCAGATACGCAGTATTTT. This sequence encodes CASSEGQGGADTQYF.

This clone is medium-sized in the sample. The chain uses TRBV6-1 and TRBJ2-3; 11 nucleotides line up with TRBD1. The V segment lost 3 bases and the J segment 4 bases; nucleotides outside the gene matches: 0. Germline loops: CDR1 MNHNS, CDR2 SASEGT. The CDR3 has 14 amino acids. CDR3: CASSEGQGADTQYF. The CDR3 nucleotides read TGTGCCAGCAGTGAGGGACAGGGGGCAGATACGCAGTATTTT.

The CDR3 region has the DNA TGTGCCAGCAGCTTGGGACCCTCCGGGGGAGAGCAGTTCTTC. As protein: CASSLGPSGGEQFF. The chain joins TRBV7-9 to TRBJ2-1; tentative D call: TRBD2 (6 bases). With 3 bases removed from V and 10 bases from J, the gap between germline ends came to 16 bases. The CDR3 contains 14 residues. The germline gives CDR1 SEHNR, CDR2 FQNEAQ (reference sequence).

This chain uses TRBV7-8 with TRBJ2-3; 7 bases align to TRBD1. The germline V gene encodes CDR1 SGHVS and CDR2 FQNEAQ. V lost 2 bases, J lost 0 bases, and 5 bases stayed unmatched. This CDR3 contains 16 residues. The CDR3 nucleotides read TGTGCCAGCAGCTTATGGGACAGTGCTAGCACAGATACGCAGTATTTT. Amino acids: CASSLWDSASTDTQYF.

The chain recombines TRBV6-1 with TRBJ2-3, with 12 nucleotides matching TRBD2. The ends lost 4 bases at V and 6 bases at J; junction bases unmatched: 8. The germline V gene encodes CDR1 MNHNS and CDR2 SASEGT. The CDR3 covers 16 residues. CDR3: CASSGLAGEGGDTQYF. Written as DNA, the CDR3 is TGTGCCAGCAGTGGACTAGCGGGAGAAGGAGGGGATACGCAGTATTTT.

The chain combines TRBV19 with TRBJ2-7; 13 positions match TRBD2. The CDR3 runs to 17 residues. The germline V gene has CDR1 LNHDA and CDR2 SQIVND (reference sequence). Unmatched junction bases numbered 5, after V lost 0 bases and J lost 3 bases. In nucleotides, the CDR3 is TGTGCCAGTAGTATAGAGGGGACTAGCGGGATTATCTACGAGCAGTACTTC. It codes for CASSIEGTSGIIYEQYF.

The V and J genes are TRBV6-5 and TRBJ2-6, with 9 bases fitting TRBD2. Germline assignment: CDR1 MNHEY and CDR2 SVGAGI. V trimming: 4 bases; J trimming: 2 bases; junction bases outside the gene matches: 3. This CDR3 comprises 16 residues. CDR3 in amino acids: CASSSVAGAGANVLTF. The CDR3 DNA reads as TGTGCCAGCAGTTCTGTAGCGGGAGCTGGGGCCAACGTCCTGACTTTC.

CDR3 coding DNA: TGCGCCAGCAGCTCACTAGAATCACTTAGGGACAATGAGCAGTTCTTC. Protein: CASSSLESLRDNEQFF. The rearrangement joins TRBV5-1 to TRBJ2-1; TRBD2 is a possible D gene (5 bases). The CDR3 is made up of 16 amino acids. Per the germline V gene, CDR1 is SGHRS and CDR2 is YFSETQ. Trimming cost V 3 bases and J 5 bases, with 18 bases left between them.

V usage is TRBV7-8 and J usage is TRBJ1-2, with 7 bases that match TRBD1. With V trimmed by 5 bases and J by 1 base, 13 bases remained unmatched. CDR3 length equals 17 residues. Looked up from germline, CDR1 is SGHVS and CDR2 is FQNEAQ. The CDR3 protein is CASSPWLGGQHNYGYTF. DNA of the CDR3: TGTGCCAGCAGCCCATGGCTGGGGGGACAGCATAACTATGGCTACACCTTC.

J is TRBJ2-7 and V is TRBV6-1; TRBD1 might be the D (6 bases). The CDR3 runs 14 residues. Germline V gene lookup returns CDR1 MNHNS and CDR2 SASEGT. Trimming stripped 2 bases from V and 6 bases from J, with 14 bases between. For the CDR3, the DNA is TGTGCCAGCAGTGAAATGGGGGCAACTTCCGAGCAGTACTTC. Protein sequence: CASSEMGATSEQYF.

V and J are TRBV19 and TRBJ2-3, with TRBD1 matching over 8 bases. In germline, CDR1 is LNHDA, CDR2 SQIVND (reference sequence). This CDR3 has 14 amino acids. V was pared by 1 base and J by 4 bases, with 1 base of the junction left unmatched. The chain's CDR3 is CASSIGQGSDTQYF. The CDR3 nucleotides read TGTGCCAGTAGTATAGGACAGGGGTCAGATACGCAGTATTTT.

The chain links TRBV9 to TRBJ2-2, with D unclear. CDR1 is SGDLS and CDR2 is YYNGEE in the germline V gene. This CDR3 region has 14 residues. Trimming shortened V by 4 bases and J by 5 bases, and 12 bases separated the two germline ends. In DNA form, the CDR3 reads TGTGCCAGCAGCCCCAACCTAGTGACCGGGGAGCTGTTTTTT. Translated, it gives CASSPNLVTGELFF.

The rearrangement joins TRBV19 to TRBJ2-5; D perhaps matches TRBD2 (6 bases). This CDR3 comprises 12 residues. CDR1 and CDR2 (germline): LNHDA, SQIVND (reference sequence). Trimming took 5 bases from V and 5 from J, leaving 9 bases between them. CDR3 amino acids: CASSPGEETQYF. CDR3 sequence (DNA): TGTGCCAGTAGTCCGGGAGAGGAGACCCAGTACTTC. Variable domain in full (rest from reference TRBV19 and TRBJ2-5): DGGITQSPKYLFRKEGQNVTLSCEQNLNHDAMYWYRQDPGQGLRLIYYSQIVNDFQKGDIAEGYSVSREKKESFPLTVTSAQKNPTAFYLCASSPGEETQYFGPGTRLLVL.

This chain links TRBV5-6 with TRBJ2-1; 14 nucleotides line up with TRBD2. This CDR3 has 16 amino acids. J lost 5 bases, V lost 3 bases, and 4 bases had no gene match. Germline CDR1 reads SGHDT; CDR2 reads YYEEEE. The CDR3 is CASSWTSGRPNNEQFF. CDR3 coding DNA: TGTGCCAGCAGCTGGACTAGCGGGAGGCCCAACAATGAGCAGTTCTTC.

This chain connects TRBV29-1 to TRBJ2-7; 11 bases are a match to TRBD2. The CDR3 has 14 residues. Per germline, CDR1 SQVTM and CDR2 ANQGSEA. The junction had 2 bases not matched to a gene; V was cut back by 4 bases and J by 0 bases. CDR3 nucleotides: TGCAGCGTTGGGACTAGCGGGTTCTCCTACGAGCAGTACTTC. This sequence encodes CSVGTSGFSYEQYF.

The gene calls are TRBV28 and TRBJ2-7, with D tentatively TRBD2 (6 bases). The CDR3 length is 15 residues. In germline, CDR1 is MDHEN, CDR2 SYDVKM. Trimming removed 3 bases at V and 0 bases at J, with 12 bases between. CDR3 coding DNA: TGTGCCAGCAGTTTTGAGGGACTCAGCTCCTACGAGCAGTACTTC. Residues: CASSFEGLSSYEQYF.

In DNA, the CDR3 is TGTGCCAGCACCCGGTGGAGAACCGACGAGCAGTACTTC. It specifies CASTRWRTDEQYF. The J gene is TRBJ2-7, the V gene TRBV27; D uncertain. CDR3 size: 13 residues. Germline CDR1 reads MNHEY; CDR2 reads SMNVEV (reference sequence). Between the trimmed V and J ends, which lost 7 bases and 5 bases, there was a span of 15 bases.